Each of the 9 T cell receptor beta chains below was sequenced from the same sample in a study of cytomegalovirus exposure and HLA in healthy donors. PCR involved 60 Vbeta and 13 Jbeta primers. Sequencing used immunoSEQ multiplex PCR; TCRdb keeps in-frame clones, though not all of them. The table has under 200,000 clones, about two thirds seen once. Sequences were obtained from PBMCs. These receptors were collected from a woman under 40 in good health and CMV-seronegative.

The chain joins TRBV11-2 to TRBJ2-7; TRBD2 matches at 14 bases. The V gene's germline CDR1 is SGHAT and CDR2 FQNNGV. This CDR3 is 16 amino acids long. V lost 5 bases to trimming and J lost 3 bases; unmatched junction nucleotides: 6. CDR3 loop: CASSGWTSGRHYEQYF. The CDR3 DNA reads TGTGCCAGCAGCGGATGGACTAGCGGGAGGCACTACGAGCAGTACTTC.

The gene calls are TRBV27 and TRBJ2-3; 9 bases are shared with TRBD2. The CDR3 consists of 19 residues. Looked up from germline, CDR1 is MNHEY and CDR2 is SMNVEV (reference sequence). Trimming took 6 bases from V and 3 from J; bases not matched to a gene: 19. The CDR3 DNA sequence: TGTGCCAGCAGCCCACAGAGCGGTGGTCTAGCGGGGATGACAGATACGCAGTATTTT. Its translation: CASSPQSGGLAGMTDTQYF.

CDR3 amino acids: CASSGGGGYNEQFF. For the CDR3, the DNA is TGTGCCAGCAGTGGGGGGGGCGGCTACAATGAGCAGTTCTTC. The chain has TRBV6-4 and TRBJ2-1; possible D gene TRBD2, 7 bases. V shed 4 bases and J shed 3 bases, with 10 bases lying between them. The germline gives CDR1 MRHNA, CDR2 SNTAGT. CDR3 size: 14 residues.

The V gene is TRBV7-6, the J gene TRBJ2-1; D perhaps matches TRBD1 (6 bases). V lost 2 bases and J 8 bases, leaving 16 bases between the germline ends. Germline lookup yields CDR1 SGHVS and CDR2 FNYEAQ. The CDR3 contains 15 residues. The CDR3 DNA is TGTGCCAGCAGCTTAAGGGGGTTGGGTAGGGATGAGCAGTTCTTC. Its translation: CASSLRGLGRDEQFF.

This clone showed up just a few times. V usage is TRBV5-1 and J usage is TRBJ2-6; 7 bases agree with TRBD1. Losses at the gene ends were 1 base for V and 5 bases for J; bases not matched to a gene: 9. CDR3 size: 17 residues. Germline assignment: CDR1 SGHRS and CDR2 YFSETQ. CDR3 loop: CASSLTGDPAWANVLTF. The CDR3 DNA reads TGCGCCAGCAGCTTGACAGGGGACCCGGCCTGGGCCAACGTCCTGACTTTC.

The chain recombines TRBV9 with TRBJ2-4; TRBD2 might be the D (5 bases). Germline V gives CDR1 SGDLS, CDR2 YYNGEE. The V end lost 4 bases, the J end lost 8 bases, and 22 bases lay between the germline ends. The CDR3 covers 16 residues. The CDR3: CASSSRTGEFMDIQYF. The CDR3 nucleotides read TGTGCCAGCAGCTCGCGGACTGGGGAATTTATGGACATTCAGTACTTC. The full variable domain, its missing parts supplied by reference TRBV9 and TRBJ2-4, is DSGVTQTPKHLITATGQRVTLRCSPRSGDLSVYWYQQSLDQGLQFLIQYYNGEERAKGNILERFSAQQFPDLHSELNLSSLELGDSALYFCASSSRTGEFMDIQYFGAGTRLSVL.

This clone was seen more than once but under ten times. The rearrangement joins TRBV7-2 to TRBJ2-3; weak D call: TRBD1 (5 bases). This CDR3 is built from 16 residues. CDR1 SGHTA and CDR2 FQGNSA come from the germline V gene. V lost 1 base and J 0 bases, leaving 11 bases between the germline ends. CDR3 loop: CASSLVVAGSTDTQYF. The CDR3 DNA is TGTGCCAGCAGCTTAGTGGTTGCAGGGAGCACAGATACGCAGTATTTT.

The V and J genes are TRBV29-1 and TRBJ2-7; D might be TRBD1 (5 bases). Germline V gene data show CDR1 as SQVTM and CDR2 as ANQGSEA. Trimming stripped 7 bases from V and 5 bases from J, with 21 bases between. CDR3 length: 14 residues. CDR3 protein: CSASHHATGNEQYF. CDR3 nucleotides: TGCAGCGCTTCCCACCACGCCACAGGCAACGAGCAGTACTTC.

The chain has TRBV6-1 and TRBJ1-5; D is undetermined. Trimming removed 3 bases at V and 10 bases at J, with 16 bases between. The CDR3 sequence is 14 residues long. From germline, CDR1 is MNHNS and CDR2 SASEGT. CDR3 sequence: CASSEVIRGQPQHF. CDR3 sequence (DNA): TGTGCCAGCAGTGAGGTTATTCGGGGTCAACCCCAGCATTTT.